One sample yielded the 12 T cell receptor beta chains listed below, sequenced in a study of cytomegalovirus exposure and HLA in healthy donors. Primers included in the PCR were 60 Vbeta and 13 Jbeta primers. TCRdb's copy holds only in-frame clones and misses some; the assay was immunoSEQ multiplex PCR. The sample yields around 94,000 clones, roughly 80% seen once. Sequencing input: PBMCs. The receptor set was obtained from a male donor in good health and CMV-seropositive.

The chain combines TRBV29-1 with TRBJ2-1; 9 bases fit TRBD1. Germline CDR1 SQVTM, CDR2 ANQGSEA. This CDR3 region has 15 residues. V was pared by 3 bases and J by 5 bases, with 8 bases of the junction left unmatched. This CDR3 reads CSVEELQGADNEQFF. The CDR3 DNA reads TGCAGCGTTGAGGAATTACAGGGGGCTGACAATGAGCAGTTCTTC.

The rearrangement joins TRBV11-2 to TRBJ2-1, with a weak D call TRBD1 (5 bases). Trimming stripped 2 bases from V and 0 bases from J, with 8 bases between. The CDR3 is 15 residues long. Germline V gene sequence: CDR1 SGHAT, CDR2 FQNNGV. DNA of the CDR3: TGTGCCAGCAGCTTAACAGGCAGCTCCTACAATGAGCAGTTCTTC. Translating gives CASSLTGSSYNEQFF.

This sequence joins TRBV7-9 and TRBJ2-7, with 7 bases fitting TRBD1. The V segment lost 1 base and the J segment 5 bases; nucleotides outside the gene matches: 8. There are 15 residues in the CDR3. Germline lookup yields CDR1 SEHNR and CDR2 FQNEAQ (reference sequence). CDR3 loop: CASSLERGGKNEQYF. The CDR3 DNA follows: TGTGCCAGCAGCTTAGAAAGAGGGGGCAAGAACGAGCAGTACTTC.

The chain links TRBV6-1 to TRBJ2-4; weak D call: TRBD1 (6 bases). The germline V gene has CDR1 MNHNS and CDR2 SASEGT. The CDR3 consists of 15 residues. The ends were cut back, 7 bases at V and 1 base at J, with 14 bases in the middle. The CDR3 DNA reads as TGTGCCAGCACGACAGGTTCGCCCGCCAAAAACATTCAGTACTTC. Translating gives CASTTGSPAKNIQYF.

The rearrangement links TRBV9 to TRBJ1-6, with 7 bases identical to TRBD1. Trimming removed 0 bases from V and 4 bases from J; junction bases left unmatched: 7. This CDR3 spans 17 amino acids. Germline lookup yields CDR1 SGDLS and CDR2 YYNGEE. The CDR3 sequence: CASSVEEGARYNSPLHF. The CDR3 DNA is TGTGCCAGCAGCGTAGAAGAGGGGGCCCGTTATAATTCACCCCTCCACTTT.

The chain links TRBV28 to TRBJ2-5, with D possibly matching TRBD2 (5 bases). The V gene's germline CDR1 is MDHEN and CDR2 SYDVKM. With 1 base removed from V and 4 bases from J, the gap between germline ends came to 19 bases. CDR3 length equals 17 residues. CDR3 loop: CASSLSRSSHGIETQYF. The CDR3 DNA reads TGTGCCAGCAGTTTATCGCGGAGTAGCCACGGGATAGAGACCCAGTACTTC.

The chain has TRBV7-2 and TRBJ1-1, with TRBD1 identical over 9 bases. The ends lost 5 bases at V and 5 bases at J; junction bases unmatched: 6. This CDR3 has 14 amino acids. The germline gives CDR1 SGHTA, CDR2 FQGNSA. DNA of the CDR3: TGTGCCAGCAGCACTCGACAGGGGGTAACTGAAGCTTTCTTT. Translating gives CASSTRQGVTEAFF.

V gene TRBV7-9 combines with J gene TRBJ2-5; D gene unclear. In germline, CDR1 is SEHNR, CDR2 FQNEAQ (reference sequence). Trimming left V 3 bases short and J 3 bases short, with 8 bases between. The CDR3 contains 13 residues. CDR3 residues: CASSFPQKETQYF. The CDR3 DNA reads as TGTGCCAGCAGCTTTCCACAAAAAGAGACCCAGTACTTC.

This rearrangement joins TRBV28 to TRBJ2-5; possible D gene TRBD1, 5 bases. This CDR3 comprises 15 residues. Per germline, CDR1 MDHEN and CDR2 SYDVKM. The V and J ends lost 5 bases and 0 bases respectively, with 13 bases between them. This CDR3 is CASSGLTGYQETQYF. The DNA for the CDR3 is TGTGCCAGCAGTGGCCTAACAGGTTACCAAGAGACCCAGTACTTC.

This chain connects TRBV5-5 to TRBJ1-3; D is uncertain. The CDR3 totals 14 residues. Deletions cut 4 bases from V and 0 bases from J, with 8 bases between. Germline V gene lookup returns CDR1 SGHKS and CDR2 YYEKEE (reference sequence). The CDR3 nucleotides are TGTGCCAGCAGCCTTGCCAGCTCTGGAAACACCATATATTTT. Translated: CASSLASSGNTIYF.

The J gene is TRBJ1-6, the V gene TRBV6-1; 8 bases are a match to TRBD1. The CDR3 consists of 13 residues. Germline values: CDR1 MNHNS, CDR2 SASEGT. V shed 7 bases and J 8 bases; nucleotides not matched to a gene: 4. The CDR3 DNA reads TGTGCCAGCAACGACAGGGGTCATTCACCCCTCCACTTT. It yields the protein CASNDRGHSPLHF.

The chain is built from TRBV19 and TRBJ2-2; perhaps TRBD1 as D (5 bases). This CDR3 spans 15 amino acids. Trimming shortened V by 3 bases and J by 6 bases, and 14 bases separated the two germline ends. Germline V gene lookup returns CDR1 LNHDA and CDR2 SQIVND (reference sequence). The CDR3 coding sequence is TGTGCCAGTAGTATGGGAACAGGAGAGTCCGGGGAGCTGTTTTTT. Encoded protein: CASSMGTGESGELFF.